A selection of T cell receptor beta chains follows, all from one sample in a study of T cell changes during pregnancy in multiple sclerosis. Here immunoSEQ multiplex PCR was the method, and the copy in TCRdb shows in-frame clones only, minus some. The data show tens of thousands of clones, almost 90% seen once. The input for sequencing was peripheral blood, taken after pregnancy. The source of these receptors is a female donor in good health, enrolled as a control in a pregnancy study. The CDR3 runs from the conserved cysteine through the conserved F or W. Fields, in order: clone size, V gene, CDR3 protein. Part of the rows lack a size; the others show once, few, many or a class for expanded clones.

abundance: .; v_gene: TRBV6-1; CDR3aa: CASSEISTSGETQYF
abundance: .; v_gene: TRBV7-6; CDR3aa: CASSSQGPSNTQYF
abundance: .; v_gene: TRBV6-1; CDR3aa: CASSLGGSSGNTIYF
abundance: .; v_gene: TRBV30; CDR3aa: CAWSVRGRGGEKLFF
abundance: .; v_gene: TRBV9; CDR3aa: CASSAEGTGTKNIQYF
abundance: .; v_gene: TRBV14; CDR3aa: CASSPLAASTDTQYF
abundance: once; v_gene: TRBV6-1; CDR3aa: CASSLGTSGSDEQFF
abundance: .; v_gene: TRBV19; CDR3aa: CASSGRGDRDTEAFF
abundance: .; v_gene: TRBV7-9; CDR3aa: CASSLASGVEAFF
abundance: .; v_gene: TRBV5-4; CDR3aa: CASSLGTSGYNEQFF